A single sample gave rise to the 21 T cell receptor beta chains below, sequenced in a study of blood T cell repertoires in COVID-19. Measured with immunoSEQ multiplex PCR; TCRdb has only the in-frame clones, and not every one. The sample lists around 140,000 clones, 65% to 80% occurring once. Sequences were obtained from peripheral blood. These receptors all come from a woman aged 55-70 years with acute or convalescent COVID-19.

The chain links TRBV28 to TRBJ2-1, with 8 bases aligning to TRBD2. V lost 4 bases, J lost 4 bases, and 6 bases stayed unmatched. Germline V gene sequence: CDR1 MDHEN, CDR2 SYDVKM. This CDR3 has 15 amino acids. The CDR3 protein is CASSSAGVGYNEQFF. The CDR3 DNA sequence: TGTGCCAGCAGTTCAGCGGGAGTAGGGTACAATGAGCAGTTCTTC.

The genes are TRBV12-3 or TRBV12-4 and TRBJ2-1, with 7 nucleotides matching TRBD2. The ends lost 8 bases at V and 9 bases at J; junction bases unmatched: 7. This CDR3 has 12 amino acids. This chain's CDR3 is CASPDPGGEQFF. The CDR3, as DNA: TGTGCCAGCCCCGACCCGGGGGGTGAGCAGTTCTTC.

This clone was found a few times. V usage is TRBV6-1 and J usage is TRBJ2-7, with TRBD1 as a possible D gene (5 bases). V lost 2 bases and J lost 6, with 8 bases in between. This CDR3 has 12 residues. From germline, CDR1 is MNHNS and CDR2 SASEGT. CDR3 bases: TGTGCCAGCAGTGAACAGGGTTCCGAGCAGTACTTC. This encodes CASSEQGSEQYF.

Regarding this clone: Sequence at one end of the junction differs from germline and may be a read error. The V call is TRBV6-2 or TRBV6-3, the J call TRBJ2-7; D uncertain. The CDR3 spans 11 residues. Germline CDR1 is MNHEY and CDR2 is SVGEGT. The CDR3 bases are TGTGCCAGCAGTTACACCTACGAGCAATACTTC. This sequence encodes CASSYTYEQYF.

The genes are TRBV2 and TRBJ2-3; D gene unclear. Germline CDR1 and CDR2: SNHLY and FYNNEI. There are 15 residues in the CDR3. V lost 2 bases, J lost 1 base, and 10 bases lay in between. CDR3 nucleotide sequence: TGTGCCAGCAGTGAAACCCCAGTGGGCACAGATACGCAGTATTTT. It specifies CASSETPVGTDTQYF.

The rearrangement joins TRBV28 to TRBJ2-2; 7 positions agree with TRBD2. V gave up 7 bases and J gave up 0 bases; unmatched junction bases: 5. The CDR3 consists of 15 residues. CDR1 and CDR2 from the germline V gene are MDHEN and SYDVKM. This CDR3 is CASNVAGPNTGELFF. The CDR3 DNA sequence: TGTGCCAGCAACGTAGCGGGTCCGAACACCGGGGAGCTGTTTTTT.

CDR3 coding DNA: TGTGCCAGCAGTTACTCGTTCCAGGCTAACTATGGCTACACCTTC. This encodes CASSYSFQANYGYTF. V is TRBV6-6 and J is TRBJ1-2; D is ambiguous. Germline CDR1 is MNHNY and CDR2 is SVGAGI (reference sequence). With 0 bases removed from V and 0 bases from J, the gap between germline ends came to 8 bases. CDR3 length: 15 amino acids.

The V gene is TRBV4-1, the J gene TRBJ1-1; D gene unclear. This CDR3 is 16 amino acids long. V lost 0 bases and J lost 0, with 11 bases in between. Germline lookup yields CDR1 MGHRA and CDR2 YSYEKL. This chain's CDR3 is CASSQERQLMNTEAFF. The DNA of the CDR3 is TGCGCCAGCAGCCAAGAGCGGCAGCTCATGAACACTGAAGCTTTCTTT.

The chain carries TRBV27 and TRBJ2-1, with 8 bases that match TRBD2. The V and J ends lost 7 bases and 4 bases, in that order; junction bases with no gene match: 18. Germline values: CDR1 MNHEY, CDR2 SMNVEV (reference sequence). This CDR3 spans 18 amino acids. The CDR3 region has the DNA TGTGCCAGCACATCGGGGGGGTTAATCCCGGGGAGATACAATGAGCAGTTCTTC. This gives the protein CASTSGGLIPGRYNEQFF.

The chain employs TRBV30 and TRBJ1-2; no clear D. This CDR3 is 14 amino acids long. Germline V gene data show CDR1 as GTSNPN and CDR2 as SVGIG (reference sequence). V lost 2 bases, J lost 0 bases, and 10 bases lay in between. The CDR3 DNA is TGTGCCTGGAGTATTGGACTTACTAACTATGGCTACACCTTC. Its translation: CAWSIGLTNYGYTF.

This clone appeared once. CDR3 DNA: TGTGCCTGGAGTGTATTAGATTATACGCAGTATTTT. Amino acids: CAWSVLDYTQYF. The chain combines TRBV30 with TRBJ2-3; D not certain. Germline loops: CDR1 GTSNPN, CDR2 SVGIG (reference sequence). Trimming shortened V by 0 bases and J by 7 bases, and 8 bases separated the two germline ends. The CDR3 runs 12 residues.

This clone has only a few counts. The rearrangement uses TRBV2 and TRBJ1-5; possible D gene TRBD1, 5 bases. V gave up 4 bases and J gave up 3 bases, with 13 bases separating them. The CDR3 length is 15 residues. The V gene's germline CDR1 is SNHLY and CDR2 FYNNEI. CDR3 loop: CASSVIQDTNQPQHF. In DNA form, the CDR3 reads TGTGCCAGCAGTGTCATTCAGGACACCAATCAGCCCCAGCATTTT.

The J gene is TRBJ1-6, the V gene TRBV6-6; 7 bases agree with TRBD1. The CDR3 length is 16 residues. V was pared by 0 bases and J by 8 bases, with 7 bases of the junction left unmatched. The germline V gene has CDR1 MNHNY and CDR2 SVGAGI (reference sequence). In DNA form, the CDR3 reads TGTGCCAGCAGTTACTCTGGGGGCAGGGGGGATTCACCCCTCCACTTT. Amino acid sequence: CASSYSGGRGDSPLHF.

V usage is TRBV7-6 and J usage is TRBJ1-1; D is ambiguous. Trimming took off 5 bases at V and 1 base at J, with 11 bases between the two ends. There are 14 residues in the CDR3. In germline, CDR1 is SGHVS, CDR2 FNYEAQ. CDR3 coding DNA: TGTGCCAGCAGCCCCAAGTGGCAGAACACTGAAGCTTTCTTT. As protein: CASSPKWQNTEAFF.

The sample holds a few counts of this clone. The J gene is TRBJ1-5, the V gene TRBV6-1; tentative D call: TRBD1 (5 bases). The CDR3 consists of 15 residues. Trimming stripped 0 bases from V and 4 bases from J, with 10 bases between. Germline V gene lookup returns CDR1 MNHNS and CDR2 SASEGT. The CDR3 DNA is TGTGCCAGCAGTGAAGCGGGGGGAATTAATCAGCCCCAGCATTTT. Protein product: CASSEAGGINQPQHF.

CDR3 nucleotides: TGTGCCAGCAGTTCATCACAAGACATGAACACTGAAGCTTTCTTT. This encodes CASSSSQDMNTEAFF. This rearrangement joins TRBV28 to TRBJ1-1; the D is unclear. Germline loops: CDR1 MDHEN, CDR2 SYDVKM. CDR3 length: 15 amino acids. Trimming removed 4 bases from V and 0 bases from J, with 12 bases in between.

Here the CDR3 reads CASSPVQGASTDTQYF. In DNA form, the CDR3 reads TGTGCCAGCAGCCCCGTTCAGGGGGCCAGCACAGATACGCAGTATTTT. This chain joins TRBV14 and TRBJ2-3; TRBD1 aligns across 8 bases. The CDR3 sequence is 16 residues long. V lost 4 bases, J lost 0 bases, and 6 bases stayed unmatched. The germline CDR1 and CDR2 sequences are SGHDN and FVKESK.

The chain has TRBV5-1 and TRBJ2-7; D remains unclear. With 4 bases removed from V and 4 bases from J, the gap between germline ends came to 6 bases. The germline gives CDR1 SGHRS, CDR2 YFSETQ. The CDR3 has 11 amino acids. This CDR3 reads CASSLNYEQYF. In nucleotides, the CDR3 is TGCGCCAGCAGCCTAAATTACGAGCAGTACTTC.

The chain recombines TRBV28 with TRBJ2-5; unclear D gene. CDR3 length equals 15 residues. Germline loops: CDR1 MDHEN, CDR2 SYDVKM. The V end lost 6 bases, the J end lost 9 bases, and 23 bases lay between the germline ends. In DNA form, the CDR3 reads TGTGCCAGCAGAGAAACGACGGTGACTGCCGTGGCCCAGTACTTC. Translating gives CASRETTVTAVAQYF.

The J gene is TRBJ1-4, the V gene TRBV19, with 8 bases matching TRBD1. The trim removed 5 bases at V and 7 bases at J, leaving 3 bases unmatched. Germline-derived CDR1 and CDR2 are LNHDA and SQIVND (reference sequence). The CDR3 is 13 amino acids. CDR3 sequence reads: CASSQTGGEKLFF. For the CDR3, the DNA is TGTGCCAGTAGTCAAACAGGGGGTGAAAAACTGTTTTTT.

A few counts support this clone. The chain recombines TRBV9 with TRBJ2-7, with TRBD2 matching 11 bases. The CDR3 extends over 16 amino acids. Germline CDR1 SGDLS, CDR2 YYNGEE. V shed 4 bases, J shed 3 bases, and the junction held 9 bases outside the gene matches. The CDR3 reads CASSLGLGTSGYEQYF. The CDR3 DNA is TGTGCCAGCAGCCTAGGGTTAGGGACTAGCGGCTACGAGCAGTACTTC.